Below are 25 T cell receptor beta chains sequenced from a single sample in a study of regulatory T cells in long-lasting Graves disease. According to the study, TCR beta libraries were built with iRepertoire HTBI primers and CDR3-region Arm-PCR. TCRdb re-derived calls from the multiplex PCR reads in MiXCR, one entry per CDR3 protein. The sample carries under 350,000 distinct CDR3 sequences, 22% recorded once. Time point: persistent/refractory GD, antithyroid drugs over 5 years with positive TRAb. Scientists built the TCR library using RNA that was extracted from PBMCs. The material was peripheral blood mononuclear cells (PBMCs), obtained when the disease was refractory, from a patient treated with antithyroid drugs. The receptors were sampled from a female donor with Graves disease.

The V and J genes are TRBV7-3 and TRBJ2-1, with TRBD1 matching over 8 bases. Trimming took 0 bases from V and 10 from J; bases not matched to a gene: 5. The CDR3 covers 14 residues. Looked up from germline, CDR1 is SGHTA and CDR2 is FQGTGA. DNA of the CDR3: TGTGCCAGCAGCTTAACCGGGGGACAGGTAGAGCAGTTCTTC. Translating gives CASSLTGGQVEQFF.

The chain joins TRBV7-2 to TRBJ2-5; no clear D gene. Trimming removed 4 bases at V and 3 bases at J, with 6 bases between. Germline CDR1 SGHTA, CDR2 FQGNSA. This CDR3 spans 12 amino acids. CDR3 sequence reads: CASSYTEETQYF. The CDR3 DNA is TGTGCCAGCAGCTACACTGAAGAGACCCAGTACTTC.

The chain combines TRBV29-1 with TRBJ1-2, with D perhaps matching TRBD1 (6 bases). The germline V gene has CDR1 SQVTM and CDR2 ANQGSEA. This CDR3 region has 14 residues. V lost 3 bases and J 7 bases, leaving 18 bases between the germline ends. This CDR3 reads CSVDGIGGVGGYTF. The DNA of the CDR3 is TGCAGCGTTGACGGGATCGGGGGCGTAGGTGGCTACACCTTC. The variable domain in full, completed from reference TRBV29-1 and TRBJ1-2, reads SAVISQKPSRDICQRGTSLTIQCQVDSQVTMMFWYRQQPGQSLTLIATANQGSEATYESGFVIDKFPISRPNLTFSTLTVSNMSPEDSSIYLCSVDGIGGVGGYTFGSGTRLTVV.

V is TRBV28 and J is TRBJ2-7, with D perhaps TRBD2 (6 bases). The V and J ends lost 5 bases and 5 bases respectively, with 16 bases between them. Germline CDR1 and CDR2: MDHEN and SYDVKM. This CDR3 contains 14 residues. The CDR3 region has the DNA TGTGCCAGCAGTCCCACGGACTGGAGGGACGAGCAGTACTTC. Encoded protein: CASSPTDWRDEQYF.

The chain combines TRBV29-1 with TRBJ2-1, with 8 positions matching TRBD2. The trim removed 8 bases at V and 3 bases at J, leaving 6 bases unmatched. CDR3 length: 13 amino acids. The germline CDR1 and CDR2 sequences are SQVTM and ANQGSEA. The CDR3 reads CSTQTSGYNEQFF. For the CDR3, the DNA is TGCAGCACCCAAACTAGCGGCTACAATGAGCAGTTCTTC.

Worth noting for this clonotype: This may arise from a read error, as a much more abundant clone is one base away. The genes are TRBV28 and TRBJ2-7; tentatively, D is TRBD1 (6 bases). The CDR3 runs to 11 residues. Germline V lookup: CDR1 MDHEN, CDR2 SYDVKM. CDR3 sequence: CACSPGHPASF. The DNA for the CDR3 is TGTGCCTGCAGTCCGGGACATCCGGCCTCTTTC.

This clonotype has just a few counts. V usage is TRBV29-1 and J usage is TRBJ2-7; 8 positions match TRBD1. Germline CDR1 reads SQVTM; CDR2 reads ANQGSEA. CDR3 size: 13 residues. The ends lost 7 bases at V and 6 bases at J; junction bases unmatched: 11. The CDR3 sequence: CSALATGEGEQYF. The CDR3 nucleotides read TGCAGCGCCCTGGCGACAGGGGAAGGCGAGCAGTACTTC.

At least ten counts were recorded for this clonotype. The rearrangement joins TRBV2 to TRBJ2-7, with D tentatively TRBD2 (5 bases). The CDR3 has 15 amino acids. Germline V gives CDR1 SNHLY, CDR2 FYNNEI. V was cut by 4 bases and J by 7 bases, with 20 bases left in between. The DNA for the CDR3 is TGTGCCAGCAGTGTTGTCCTTACGACTACGGGGGAGCAGTACTTC. Encoded protein: CASSVVLTTTGEQYF. The full variable domain, rest sourced from reference TRBV2 and TRBJ2-7, is EPEVTQTPSHQVTQMGQEVILRCVPISNHLYFYWYRQILGQKVEFLVSFYNNEISEKSEIFDDQFSVERPDGSNFTLKIRSTKLEDSAMYFCASSVVLTTTGEQYFGPGTRLTVT.

Of note for this clonotype: A much larger clone differs from this one at a single base, so this may be a read error. This sequence joins TRBV7-2 and TRBJ1-5; no reliable D call. Germline V gives CDR1 SGHTA, CDR2 FQGNSA. V lost 4 bases, J lost 2 bases, and 9 bases lay in between. The length of the CDR3 is 14 residues. This CDR3 is CASSSIAGNQPQHF. The CDR3 DNA is TGTGCCAGCAGCTCGATCGCGGGCAATCAGCCCCAGCATTTT.

The chain has TRBV20-1 and TRBJ2-7, with 8 bases matching TRBD2. V was clipped by 6 bases and J by 4 bases; unmatched bases: 8. CDR1 is DFQATT, CDR2 SNEGSKA, per germline (reference sequence). The CDR3 covers 13 residues. This CDR3 is CSAPRLANYEQYF. CDR3 nucleotides: TGCAGTGCGCCCCGACTAGCGAATTACGAGCAGTACTTC.

On this clonotype itself: This may be a read error: a much more frequent sequence differs by one nucleotide. This rearrangement joins TRBV12-3 or TRBV12-4 to TRBJ1-1; 8 bases are shared with TRBD1. The CDR3 contains 17 residues. The chain's CDR3 is CASSLMFGDRWNTEASF. The CDR3 DNA sequence: TGTGCCAGCAGTTTGATGTTTGGGGACAGGTGGAACACTGAAGCTTCCTTT.

The chain combines TRBV20-1 with TRBJ1-5, with 9 bases matching TRBD1. Germline V gene data show CDR1 as DFQATT and CDR2 as SNEGSKA (reference sequence). V shed 5 bases, J shed 7 bases, and the junction held 9 bases outside the gene matches. The CDR3 is 14 amino acids. CDR3 in DNA: TGCAGTGCTGGGCTCCGACAGGGGGTCCAGCCCCAGCATTTT. This encodes CSAGLRQGVQPQHF.

As regards this clonotype: The conserved phenylalanine or tryptophan is not found at the CDR3 terminus, so this likely reflects a read error. V gene TRBV7-2 combines with J gene TRBJ2-7, with TRBD2 matching 14 bases. Germline loops: CDR1 SGHTA, CDR2 FQGNSA. This CDR3 region has 18 residues. V lost 1 base, J lost 3 bases, and 8 bases stayed unmatched. Here the CDR3 reads CASSLGYAGTSGGYEQYI. The DNA of the CDR3 is TGTGCCAGCAGCTTAGGATACGCCGGGACTAGCGGGGGCTACGAGCAGTACATC.

The chain carries TRBV11-2 and TRBJ2-5; tentatively, D is TRBD2 (6 bases). CDR3 length: 13 residues. V gave up 4 bases and J gave up 5 bases, with 11 bases separating them. The V gene's germline CDR1 is SGHAT and CDR2 FQNNGV. The CDR3 nucleotides are TGTGCCAGCAGCTGGGAGGCTGGGGAGACCCAGTACTTC. Protein: CASSWEAGETQYF.

This clonotype came up a few times. The CDR3 sequence: CSAPTGDNSPLHF. In nucleotides, the CDR3 is TGCAGTGCTCCAACAGGGGACAATTCACCCCTCCACTTT. The chain couples TRBV20-1 to TRBJ1-6, with 7 bases matching TRBD1. The germline gives CDR1 DFQATT, CDR2 SNEGSKA (reference sequence). This CDR3 is built from 13 residues. V dropped 5 bases and J dropped 7; count of bases not matched to a gene: 5.

At least ten counts were recorded for this clonotype. The chain uses TRBV7-2 and TRBJ2-7; perhaps TRBD2 as D (6 bases). V was shortened by 2 bases and J by 6 bases, with 17 bases between the two germline ends. CDR3 length: 15 amino acids. In germline, CDR1 is SGHTA, CDR2 FQGNSA. Here the CDR3 reads CASSLYEGLGGEQYF. The CDR3 DNA reads as TGTGCCAGCAGCTTATATGAGGGACTGGGTGGCGAGCAGTACTTC.

This clonotype has at least ten counts. The rearrangement uses TRBV28 and TRBJ2-7; weak D call: TRBD1 (5 bases). The CDR3 runs 13 residues. Germline CDR1 reads MDHEN; CDR2 reads SYDVKM. V was trimmed by 6 bases and J by 5 bases, leaving 14 bases between them. The CDR3 DNA follows: TGTGCCAGCAGCGGGCAGGGTCTCGACGAGCAGTACTTC. Residues: CASSGQGLDEQYF.

The chain has TRBV28 and TRBJ2-7; D is unclear. The CDR3 spans 12 residues. The germline V gene has CDR1 MDHEN and CDR2 SYDVKM. V lost 6 bases and J lost 6, with 12 bases in between. The CDR3 protein is CASRGSHCEQYF. As DNA, the CDR3 is TGTGCCAGCAGGGGCAGTCACTGCGAGCAGTACTTC.

V and J are TRBV9 and TRBJ2-2; 7 positions match TRBD2. Germline V CDR1 and CDR2: SGDLS, YYNGEE. V gave up 0 bases and J gave up 7 bases; unmatched junction bases: 3. The CDR3 sequence is 14 residues long. CDR3 loop: CASSVVPGGGELFF. The CDR3 DNA sequence: TGTGCCAGCAGCGTAGTTCCGGGAGGCGGGGAGCTGTTTTTT.

This clonotype was seen a few times. V is TRBV20-1 and J is TRBJ2-3; TRBD2 is a possible D gene (5 bases). V was cut by 2 bases and J by 4 bases, with 10 bases left in between. The CDR3 runs to 13 residues. From germline, CDR1 is DFQATT and CDR2 SNEGSKA (reference sequence). CDR3 nucleotides: TGCAGTGCTAGATTCGGGGAAGCAGATACGCAGTATTTT. Its translation is CSARFGEADTQYF.

In regard to this clonotype: This probably arose from a read error, given a far larger clone one base away. V usage is TRBV11-2 and J usage is TRBJ2-5; 10 bases align to TRBD1. The end of the DNA aligns better with TRBJ2-7, so the J call may be wrong. Germline values: CDR1 SGHAT, CDR2 FQNNGV. The CDR3 covers 20 residues. CDR3 protein: CASSLEREGQGLATSYEQYF. The CDR3, as DNA: TGTGCCAGCAGCTTAGAAAGGGAGGGACAGGGGCTCGCGACTTCCTACGAGCAGTACTTC.

This CDR3 is CSARAPGSLVFF. The CDR3 bases are TGCAGTGCTAGGGCGCCTGGGAGTCTTGTTTTCTTT. The J gene is TRBJ1-1, the V gene TRBV20-1, with D unresolved. Per the germline V gene, CDR1 is DFQATT and CDR2 is SNEGSKA (reference sequence). V was pared by 3 bases and J by 13 bases, with 18 bases between. There are 12 residues in the CDR3.

This clonotype turned up a few times. The V call is TRBV5-6, the J call TRBJ2-2, with 9 bases aligning to TRBD2. The CDR3 loop spans 18 amino acids. After removal of 4 bases from V and 2 bases from J, the junction contained 12 bases not matched to a gene. CDR1 and CDR2 from the germline V gene are SGHDT and YYEEEE. DNA for the CDR3: TGTGCCAGCAGCCCCGAACGCGGGACTAGCCCTAACACCGGGGAGCTGTTTTTT. Residues: CASSPERGTSPNTGELFF.

This clonotype was counted ten times or more. This chain uses TRBV12-3 or TRBV12-4 with TRBJ1-1; D remains ambiguous. The V and J ends lost 6 bases and 0 bases respectively, with 8 bases between them. The CDR3 sequence is 13 residues long. In DNA, the CDR3 is TGTGCCAGCAGCCGGGATATGAACACTGAAGCTTTCTTT. The encoded protein is CASSRDMNTEAFF.

This chain uses TRBV20-1 with TRBJ1-1, with 10 bases that match TRBD1. The CDR3 extends over 13 amino acids. Germline V gene lookup returns CDR1 DFQATT and CDR2 SNEGSKA (reference sequence). The J segment lost 5 bases and the V segment lost 5 bases, leaving 5 bases of the junction unmatched. The chain's CDR3 is CSACWDRGTEAFF. The CDR3 region has the DNA TGCAGTGCTTGCTGGGACAGGGGTACTGAAGCTTTCTTT.